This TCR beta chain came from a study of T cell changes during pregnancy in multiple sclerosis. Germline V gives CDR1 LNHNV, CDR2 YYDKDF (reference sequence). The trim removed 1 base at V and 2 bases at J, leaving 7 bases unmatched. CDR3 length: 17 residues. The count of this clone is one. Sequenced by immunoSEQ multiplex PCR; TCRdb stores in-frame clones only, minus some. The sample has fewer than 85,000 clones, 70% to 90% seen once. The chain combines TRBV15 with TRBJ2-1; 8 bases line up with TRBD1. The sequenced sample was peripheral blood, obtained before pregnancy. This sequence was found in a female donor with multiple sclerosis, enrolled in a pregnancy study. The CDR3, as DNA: TGTGCCACCAGCAGAGGACCAGGGGGCATGACCTACAATGAGCAGTTCTTC. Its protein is CATSRGPGGMTYNEQFF.